This T cell receptor beta chain was sequenced in a study of low-dose radiotherapy and immunotherapy resistance in tumors. The V end was cut by 5 bases, the J end by 2 bases, with 22 bases between. Germline CDR1 MNHNY, CDR2 SVGAGI (reference sequence). The CDR3 runs to 18 residues. Indicated time point: before trial treatment. Donors were administered nivolumab, ipilimumab, aspirin and low-dose cyclophosphamide, together with low-dose radiotherapy. TRAV- and TRBV-specific primers were used for first-strand cDNA, which covered alpha and beta chains. The authors ran around 20 PCR cycles to amplify TCRs with a constant-region primer and V-primer adapter. In vitro transcription was used to amplify the isolated mRNA. MiXCR was run by TCRdb on the reads, yielding one entry per CDR3 protein. The table has over 70,000 distinct CDR3 sequences, around 30% seen once. This clonotype has only a few counts. A far larger clone is a single base away, which makes a read error likely. Given the absence of the conserved phenylalanine or tryptophan at the CDR3 end, a read error is likely.

The input for sequencing was PBMCs, taken before treatment. V and J are TRBV6-6 and TRBJ1-5; D is possibly TRBD1 (6 bases). The receptor's source is a female donor with ovarian cancer. For the CDR3, the DNA is TGTGCCAGCAGTGATGGGGGGGCGGCGGGTTTCGGCAATCAGCCCCAGCATTCT. It specifies CASSDGGAAGFGNQPQHS.